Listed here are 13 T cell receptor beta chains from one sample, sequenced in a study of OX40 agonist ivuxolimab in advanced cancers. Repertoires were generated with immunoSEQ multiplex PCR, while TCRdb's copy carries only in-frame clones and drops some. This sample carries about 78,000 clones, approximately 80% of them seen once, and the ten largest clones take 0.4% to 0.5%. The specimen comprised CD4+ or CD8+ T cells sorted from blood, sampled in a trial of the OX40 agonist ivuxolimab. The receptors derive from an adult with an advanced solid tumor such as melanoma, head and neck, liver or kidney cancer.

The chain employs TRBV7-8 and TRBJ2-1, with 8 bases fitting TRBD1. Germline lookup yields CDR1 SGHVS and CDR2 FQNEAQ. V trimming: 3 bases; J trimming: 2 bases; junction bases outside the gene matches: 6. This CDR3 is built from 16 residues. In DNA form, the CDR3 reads TGTGCCAGCAGCTTGGGGAGACAGGGGACCTACAATGAGCAGTTCTTC. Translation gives CASSLGRQGTYNEQFF.

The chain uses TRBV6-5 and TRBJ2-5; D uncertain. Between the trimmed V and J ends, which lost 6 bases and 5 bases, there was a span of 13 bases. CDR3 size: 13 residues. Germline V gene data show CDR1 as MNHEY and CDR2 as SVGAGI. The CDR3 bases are TGTGCCAGCAGGGGGTCCCTTTGGGAGACCCAGTACTTC. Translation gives CASRGSLWETQYF.

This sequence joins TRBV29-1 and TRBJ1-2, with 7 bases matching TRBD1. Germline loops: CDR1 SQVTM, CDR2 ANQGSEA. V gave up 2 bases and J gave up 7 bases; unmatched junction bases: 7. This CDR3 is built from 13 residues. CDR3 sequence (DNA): TGCAGCGTTGAAACTGACAGGGAGAGTGGCTACACCTTC. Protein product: CSVETDRESGYTF. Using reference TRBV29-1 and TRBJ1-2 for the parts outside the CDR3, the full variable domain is SAVISQKPSRDICQRGTSLTIQCQVDSQVTMMFWYRQQPGQSLTLIATANQGSEATYESGFVIDKFPISRPNLTFSTLTVSNMSPEDSSIYLCSVETDRESGYTFGSGTRLTVV.

CDR3 sequence reads: CASFGEKLFF. For the CDR3, the DNA is TGTGCCAGCTTTGGTGAAAAACTGTTTTTT. The chain carries TRBV6-1 and TRBJ1-4; D uncertain. The V gene lost 8 bases and the J gene lost 7 bases, with 5 bases spanning the gap. The CDR3 is made up of 10 amino acids. Germline V gene sequence: CDR1 MNHNS, CDR2 SASEGT.

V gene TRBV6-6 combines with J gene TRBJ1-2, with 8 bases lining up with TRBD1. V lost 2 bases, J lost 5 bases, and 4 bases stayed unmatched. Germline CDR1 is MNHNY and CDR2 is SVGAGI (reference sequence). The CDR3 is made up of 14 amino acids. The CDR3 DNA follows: TGTGCCAGCAGTTACGGACAGGGCTCTTATGGCTACACCTTC. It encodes CASSYGQGSYGYTF.

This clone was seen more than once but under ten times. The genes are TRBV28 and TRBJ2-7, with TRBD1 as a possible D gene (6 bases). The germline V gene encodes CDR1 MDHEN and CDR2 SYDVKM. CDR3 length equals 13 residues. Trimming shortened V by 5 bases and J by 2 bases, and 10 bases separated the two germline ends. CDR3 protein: CASSLHRAYEQYF. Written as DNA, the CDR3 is TGTGCCAGCAGTCTACACAGGGCCTACGAGCAGTACTTC.

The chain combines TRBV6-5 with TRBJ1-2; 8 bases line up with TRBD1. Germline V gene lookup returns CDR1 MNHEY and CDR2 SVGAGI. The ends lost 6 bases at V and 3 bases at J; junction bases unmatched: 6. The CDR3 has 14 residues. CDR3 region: CASRSRQGYYGYTF. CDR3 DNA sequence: TGTGCCAGCAGATCCCGACAGGGGTACTATGGCTACACCTTC.

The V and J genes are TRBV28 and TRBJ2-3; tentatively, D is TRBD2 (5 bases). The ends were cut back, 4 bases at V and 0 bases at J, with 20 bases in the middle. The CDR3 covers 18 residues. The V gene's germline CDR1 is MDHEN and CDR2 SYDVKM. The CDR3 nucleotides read TGTGCCAGCAGTTACGCCGCTAGCAGGAGGCCTAGCACAGATACGCAGTATTTT. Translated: CASSYAASRRPSTDTQYF.

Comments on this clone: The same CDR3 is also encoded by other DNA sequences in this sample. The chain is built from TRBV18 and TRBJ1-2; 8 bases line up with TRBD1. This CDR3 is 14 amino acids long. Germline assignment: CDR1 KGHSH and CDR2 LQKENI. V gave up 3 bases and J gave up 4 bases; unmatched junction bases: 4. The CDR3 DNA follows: TGTGCCAGCTCACCCCCCGGGACAGGCTATGGCTACACCTTC. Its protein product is CASSPPGTGYGYTF.

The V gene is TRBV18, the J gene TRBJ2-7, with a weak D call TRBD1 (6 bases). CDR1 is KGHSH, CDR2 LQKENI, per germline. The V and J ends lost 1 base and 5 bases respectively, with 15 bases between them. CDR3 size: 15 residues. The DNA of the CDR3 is TGTGCCAGCTCACCACAAGGACAGAAGCCCCACGAGCAGTACTTC. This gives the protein CASSPQGQKPHEQYF.

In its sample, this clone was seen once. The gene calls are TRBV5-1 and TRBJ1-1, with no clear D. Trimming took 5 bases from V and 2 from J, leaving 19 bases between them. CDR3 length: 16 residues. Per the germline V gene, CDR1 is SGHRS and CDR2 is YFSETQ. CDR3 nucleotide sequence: TGCGCCAGCAGATTGAGGGTGGACTGGCGTAACACTGAAGCTTTCTTT. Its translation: CASRLRVDWRNTEAFF.

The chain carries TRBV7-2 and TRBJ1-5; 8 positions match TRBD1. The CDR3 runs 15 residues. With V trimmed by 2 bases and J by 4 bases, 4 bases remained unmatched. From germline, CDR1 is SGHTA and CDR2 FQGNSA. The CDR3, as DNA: TGTGCCAGCAGCTTACAGGGGGCCAATAATCAGCCCCAGCATTTT. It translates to CASSLQGANNQPQHF.

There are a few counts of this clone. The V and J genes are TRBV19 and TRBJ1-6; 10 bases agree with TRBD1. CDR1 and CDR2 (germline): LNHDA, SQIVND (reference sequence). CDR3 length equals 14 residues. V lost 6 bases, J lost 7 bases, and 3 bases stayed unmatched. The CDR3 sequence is CASRDRGDNSPLHF. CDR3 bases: TGTGCCAGTAGGGACAGGGGGGACAATTCACCCCTCCACTTT.